This TCR beta chain was sequenced for a study of blood T cell repertoires in COVID-19. V was trimmed by 3 bases and J by 8 bases, leaving 7 bases between them. CDR1 is DFQATT, CDR2 SNEGSKA, per germline (reference sequence). The CDR3 is 10 amino acids. Recruits, aged roughly 18 to 95 years, lived in under 25 US areas. Cohort 3 donors were reported recovered after two negative PCRs, clearance, or symptom resolution. The authors' processing: Reference gene primer amplification yielded estimated nucleated cell counts. TCRdb's table, derived via immunoSEQ multiplex PCR, lists solely in-frame clones and lacks some. The V and J calls and clone size come from that table; D and trimming were worked out from the DNA. Of 150,000 or so clones listed, approximately 80% were seen once; the top ten hold under 7%.

Input material: PBMCs or T cells enriched from blood (not recorded which). The TCR originated in a man aged 35-49 years who had recovered from COVID-19. The chain recombines TRBV20-1 with TRBJ1-2; D is ambiguous. CDR3 DNA sequence: TGCAGTGCTAGGGGCCCCGGCTACACCTTC. It translates to CSARGPGYTF.